This T cell receptor beta chain originates from a study of T cell responses to AZD1222 COVID-19 vaccine (dated by TCRdb to the early 2020s). At the level of the whole study: Because spike-specific TCR depth and breadth did not differ between the two schedules, AZD1222 recipients who got a second dose at roughly 4 weeks were pooled with those who got a second dose at roughly 12 weeks. TCR sequencing covered 230 or so trial participants: 200 to 220 given two doses of AZD1222 and approximately 26 given two doses of MenACWY control vaccine. Enrollment into the trials was organized by age into subgroups of 18-55, 56-69 and 70-plus years, and those subgroups contained around 150, 28 and 57 TCR-sequenced participants, respectively. Study-level results and caveats: The vaccine-associated CD4 TCRs covered the entire spike protein, and the dominant responses fell in regions 160-218 and 743-854. Reportedly, close to half of the unique spike-specific TCRs recognized epitopes lying outside the regions that are mutated in the B.1.351 and B.1.1.7 variants. In the small 56-69-year group, the increase in depth fell short of significance, most likely because of low power. Participants were mostly white British and included more females than males, and it was suggested by the authors that clonal diversity may have been underestimated. Spike-specific TCR breadth and depth rose significantly after two AZD1222 doses compared with day 0 and with MenACWY recipients. Conclusions about previously exposed vaccinees are limited, since just five to seven AZD1222 recipients were seropositive for SARS-CoV-2 at baseline. No day 14 peak-response samples were available, so repertoires were characterized only after the peak T cell response.

Reading the germline V gene gives CDR1 MNHEY and CDR2 SVGAGI. Trimming removed 3 bases from V and 5 bases from J, leaving 19 bases between the germline ends. There are 16 amino acids in the CDR3, from cysteine to phenylalanine inclusive. Solely the CDR3 DNA is kept, with 48 bases framed from the first base. The CDR3 regions of human TCRbeta chains were subjected to immunosequencing. The original pipeline was this. TCRs in the repertoires were matched against a reference library of SARS-CoV-2-specific TCRs that had been generated with the MIRA antigen-specificity platform. Breadth meant the fraction of unique TCRs that were SARS-CoV-2-associated, whereas depth meant the fraction of total T cells that were SARS-CoV-2-associated. Using the MIRA data, each spike-specific TCR was assigned both to the spike region to which the TCR was reactive and to a CD4 or CD8 class. Log10-transformed breadth and depth values were compared by one-way ANOVA with Sidak's multiple comparisons tests. The clones in this table, taken by TCRdb from immuneACCESS, are in-frame only. Not every clone is retained; where verified, under half of the shortfall comes from an unresolved V gene, and the cause of the rest is unknown. Clone size and V and J calls were adopted from that table, with D and trimming inferred from the DNA. This sample is represented by about 200,000 clones; approximately 92% of them were singletons. The ten largest clones capture about 1.2% of the sample.

Worth noting for this clone: Its target antigen remains unknown. One base away there is no much larger clone; base qualities are not given.

What the time point label conveys for this sample: baseline before first vaccination. Vaccinee samples were obtained from the UK trials COV001 and COV002, which included a single-blind randomized controlled phase 2/3 trial of AZD1222 (ChAdOx1 nCoV-19) in healthy adults. For TCRbeta chain sequencing, PBMC samples from trial participants were taken at day 0 and at day 28 after the second dose. This TCR came from an adult in good health. Sequencing used peripheral blood, obtained on day 0 of AZD1222 vaccination. The chain links TRBV6-5 with TRBJ1-1; matching of 6 bases hints at TRBD1 as the D gene. The CDR3 sequence is CASSYSDLGARTEAFF. The nucleotide sequence is TGTGCCAGCAGTTATTCTGATTTGGGGGCTAGGACTGAAGCTTTCTTT.